The sequence of this T cell receptor (beta chain) was determined in a study of CD4 T cells in relation to SARS-CoV-2 and coronaviruses. Study-wide results and limits: Crossreactivity was assessed only for spike protein, not other viral proteins.

Naive and memory CD4+ T cell DNA was deep-sequenced without culture. Here immunoSEQ multiplex PCR was the method, and the copy in TCRdb shows in-frame clones only, minus some. The table has 65,000 or so clones, 80% to 90% seen once. Before the COVID-19 pandemic, during about 2011-2019, CD4+ T cells were taken from unexposed donors. Points on this clone: The antigen remains undetermined.

The clonotype originates from a human donor in good health. The sample consisted of memory CD4+ T cells from PBMCs.

CDR3 protein: CASSATGFEPDTQYF. The CDR3 nucleotides are TGTGCCAGCAGCGCTACAGGGTTTGAGCCAGATACGCAGTATTTT. J is TRBJ2-3 and V is TRBV6-5, with D possibly being TRBD1 (6 bases). Trimming cost V 6 bases and J 4 bases, with 17 bases left between them. The CDR3 consists of 15 residues. In germline, CDR1 is MNHEY, CDR2 SVGAGI.